This T cell receptor beta chain came from a study of siplizumab effects on memory and regulatory T cells. As to this clone: What it recognizes is unknown.

The mixed lymphocyte reaction cells were cocultured at 37°C for under 7 days. Study-level results: Relative to controls at around 29%, mappable alloreactive CD4+ clones exhibited a mean Treg-derived proportion of approximately 70% with siplizumab. Apparently more diverse than memory cells, naive T cells also seemed major alloresponse contributors. Proliferating siplizumab-culture Tregs lacked confirmation of suppressive function.

TCRdb keeps only in-frame clones here, not all; method: immunoSEQ multiplex PCR. The top ten hold 8.6% of the sample, which has around 9,500 clones, 40% seen once. This CDR3 comprises 13 residues. CDR1 is SGHRS and CDR2 is YFSETQ in the germline V gene. The V gene lost 0 bases and the J gene lost 5 bases, with 8 bases spanning the gap. Sequencing used CFSE-low (dividing) CD4+ T cells sorted from an allogeneic mixed lymphocyte reaction. This rearrangement joins TRBV5-1 to TRBJ2-5; D is ambiguous. This receptor was identified in a human donor in good health; the cells came from an allogeneic mixed lymphocyte reaction. CDR3 protein: CASSLEGRETQYF. The CDR3 DNA reads as TGCGCCAGCAGCTTGGAGGGCCGGGAGACCCAGTACTTC.